A single sample is the source of the 4 T cell receptor beta chains below, sequenced in a study of CD8 T cells in ankylosing spondylitis. The study's findings and limits: Several highly homologous variants made up a TCR beta motif, and this motif appeared characteristic of ankylosing spondylitis blood.

Each CDR3 protein gets one entry after TCRdb re-called the 5' RACE reads with MiXCR. The sample includes 200,000 to 250,000 distinct CDR3 sequences, roughly 18% of them seen just once. The antigens of these receptors remain unknown. Material for sequencing was blood, either unsorted or a sorted T cell fraction (not recorded which). Receptors originate from a male donor with ankylosing spondylitis.

V usage is TRBV27 and J usage is TRBJ2-5, with 7 bases that match TRBD2. V lost 2 bases to trimming and J lost 8 bases; unmatched junction nucleotides: 5. Germline CDR1 MNHEY, CDR2 SMNVEV (reference sequence). The CDR3 extends over 13 amino acids. The CDR3 here is CASSLAGDVTQYF. The CDR3 nucleotides are TGTGCCAGCAGTTTAGCGGGGGACGTTACCCAGTACTTC.

This clonotype appeared a few times. This sequence joins TRBV2 and TRBJ2-1; D gene ambiguous. The length of the CDR3 is 14 residues. The V and J ends lost 0 bases and 4 bases respectively, with 7 bases between them. Germline loops: CDR1 SNHLY, CDR2 FYNNEI. DNA for the CDR3: TGTGCCAGCAGTGAAGCTAAGGTTTACAATGAGCAGTTCTTC. Translating gives CASSEAKVYNEQFF.

This clonotype has more than one count but fewer than ten. The chain links TRBV29-1 to TRBJ2-7; D ambiguous. CDR3 length: 13 residues. Germline CDR1 is SQVTM and CDR2 is ANQGSEA. V lost 7 bases and J 0 bases, leaving 13 bases between the germline ends. This CDR3 reads CSGRQADSYEQYF. The DNA for the CDR3 is TGCAGCGGCCGACAAGCCGACTCCTACGAGCAGTACTTC.

This clonotype appeared a few times. This sequence joins TRBV10-3 and TRBJ2-7, with D perhaps matching TRBD2 (5 bases). Germline-derived CDR1 and CDR2 are ENHRY and SYGVKD. V lost 0 bases and J 2 bases, leaving 8 bases between the germline ends. CDR3 length equals 14 residues. In DNA, the CDR3 is TGTGCCATCAGTGAGTCAATAGCGCCCTACGAGCAGTACTTC. Protein: CAISESIAPYEQYF.